One sample yielded the 26 T cell receptor beta chains listed below, sequenced in a study of control samples from healthy donors and cancer patients. The data were produced by immunoSEQ multiplex PCR, yet TCRdb's version contains in-frame clones alone and is incomplete. Altogether approximately 140,000 clones are present, around 85% being singletons, with the ten largest covering 8.5% to 9.5%. The source material was blood. These receptors were taken from a woman aged 25 to 39 in good health.

In its sample, this clone was seen once. The chain employs TRBV18 and TRBJ2-1; D perhaps matches TRBD2 (6 bases). Trimming left V 5 bases short and J 4 bases short, with 12 bases between. Germline CDR1 is KGHSH and CDR2 is LQKENI. The CDR3 has 14 residues. As DNA, the CDR3 is TGTGCCAGCTCATCCGCTAGCGTGTACAATGAGCAGTTCTTC. Translating it yields CASSSASVYNEQFF.

The chain is built from TRBV25-1 and TRBJ1-1; TRBD1 matches at 11 bases. CDR3 length: 16 amino acids. Trimming at V came to 3 bases and at J to 5 bases, leaving 8 bases not matched to a gene. The V gene's germline CDR1 is MGHDK and CDR2 SYGVNS. The CDR3 protein is CASSDQGQGAGTEAFF. The DNA for the CDR3 is TGTGCCAGCAGTGACCAAGGACAGGGGGCTGGGACTGAAGCTTTCTTT.

This clone was counted a single time. This chain uses TRBV4-2 with TRBJ2-7; D might be TRBD2 (5 bases). This CDR3 is 15 amino acids long. Looked up from germline, CDR1 is LGHNA and CDR2 is YNFKEQ. Trimming took 4 bases from V and 2 from J, leaving 15 bases between them. The CDR3 spells CASSPRAADPYEQYF. In DNA form, the CDR3 reads TGTGCCAGCAGCCCACGGGCAGCGGACCCCTACGAGCAGTACTTC.

The genes are TRBV30 and TRBJ2-7; a weak D match, TRBD1 (6 bases). The CDR3 totals 13 residues. Germline loops: CDR1 GTSNPN, CDR2 SVGIG (reference sequence). The V end was cut by 0 bases, the J end by 3 bases, with 9 bases between. The CDR3 nucleotides read TGTGCCTGGAGTGTAGGGGGATACTACGAGCAGTACTTC. It codes for CAWSVGGYYEQYF. Based on the CDR3 plus reference TRBV30 and TRBJ2-7, the full variable domain is SQTIHQWPATLVQPVGSPLSLECTVEGTSNPNLYWYRQAAGRGLQLLFYSVGIGQISSEVPQNLSASRPQDRQFILSSKKLLLSDSGFYLCAWSVGGYYEQYFGPGTRLTVT.

The genes are TRBV11-2 and TRBJ2-3, with TRBD2 as a possible D gene (5 bases). The length of the CDR3 is 15 residues. CDR1 and CDR2 (germline): SGHAT, FQNNGV. Trimming took off 5 bases at V and 0 bases at J, with 12 bases between the two ends. CDR3 loop: CASSPIQRSTDTQYF. The CDR3 region has the DNA TGTGCCAGCAGCCCCATCCAGCGGAGCACAGATACGCAGTATTTT.

The V and J genes are TRBV28 and TRBJ1-2; D is undetermined. Per the germline V gene, CDR1 is MDHEN and CDR2 is SYDVKM. V was shortened by 5 bases and J by 2 bases, with 12 bases between the two germline ends. There are 14 residues in the CDR3. The CDR3 reads CASSPHTENYGYTF. The CDR3 bases are TGTGCCAGCAGTCCTCATACGGAGAACTATGGCTACACCTTC.

The V and J genes are TRBV10-3 and TRBJ2-1; 13 nucleotides match TRBD2. The CDR3 is 16 amino acids. Looked up from germline, CDR1 is ENHRY and CDR2 is SYGVKD. V was clipped by 3 bases and J by 8 bases; unmatched bases: 7. The CDR3 here is CAISDGLAGVRDEQFF. The DNA of the CDR3 is TGTGCCATCAGTGACGGACTAGCGGGAGTAAGGGATGAGCAGTTCTTC.

This clone was counted once. The genes are TRBV5-4 and TRBJ2-3; D is ambiguous. The ends were cut back, 3 bases at V and 5 bases at J, with 16 bases in the middle. This CDR3 is 15 amino acids long. In germline, CDR1 is SGHNT, CDR2 YYREEE (reference sequence). CDR3 sequence (DNA): TGTGCCAGCAGCTCGGGCAGCTCGTACAAAGATACGCAGTATTTT. As protein: CASSSGSSYKDTQYF.

The J gene is TRBJ1-4, the V gene TRBV6-5, with TRBD1 as a possible D gene (5 bases). Trimming removed 3 bases at V and 8 bases at J, with 10 bases between. This CDR3 region has 13 residues. CDR1 and CDR2 from the germline V gene are MNHEY and SVGAGI. The CDR3 loop is CASSYRGKEKLFF. Written as DNA, the CDR3 is TGTGCCAGCAGTTATAGGGGCAAAGAAAAACTGTTTTTT.

J is TRBJ2-5 and V is TRBV18; D gene unclear. The V end was cut by 8 bases, the J end by 2 bases, with 15 bases between. This CDR3 has 14 residues. CDR1 and CDR2 (germline): KGHSH, LQKENI. The CDR3 spells CASRPTGAQETQYF. The CDR3 nucleotides are TGTGCCAGCCGCCCGACGGGCGCGCAAGAGACCCAGTACTTC.

The chain employs TRBV29-1 and TRBJ1-2; weak D call: TRBD1 (6 bases). V dropped 3 bases and J dropped 6 bases, with 14 bases sitting between them. The CDR3 sequence is 13 residues long. Germline loops: CDR1 SQVTM, CDR2 ANQGSEA. The DNA of the CDR3 is TGCAGCGTTGAGGGCGGGGGGGCGAATGGCTACACCTTC. Amino acids: CSVEGGGANGYTF. The full variable domain, completed using reference TRBV29-1 and TRBJ1-2, is SAVISQKPSRDICQRGTSLTIQCQVDSQVTMMFWYRQQPGQSLTLIATANQGSEATYESGFVIDKFPISRPNLTFSTLTVSNMSPEDSSIYLCSVEGGGANGYTFGSGTRLTVV.

This chain connects TRBV2 to TRBJ2-3; D uncertain. Per germline, CDR1 SNHLY and CDR2 FYNNEI. This CDR3 contains 18 residues. V was pared by 5 bases and J by 0 bases, with 21 bases between. The CDR3 DNA follows: TGTGCCAGCAGTTTAACAAGGCGCACAACCGCTAGCACAGATACGCAGTATTTT. This sequence encodes CASSLTRRTTASTDTQYF.

This rearrangement joins TRBV10-3 to TRBJ2-7, with D uncertain. V was clipped by 4 bases and J by 0 bases, with 16 bases between them. Germline-derived CDR1 and CDR2 are ENHRY and SYGVKD. The CDR3 runs 16 residues. CDR3 amino acids: CAISATAPGGSYEQYF. The CDR3 DNA reads TGTGCCATCAGTGCGACCGCTCCGGGTGGCTCCTACGAGCAGTACTTC.

The gene calls are TRBV7-9 and TRBJ1-6; D is uncertain. The CDR3 runs to 11 residues. Germline lookup yields CDR1 SEHNR and CDR2 FQNEAQ (reference sequence). The V end was cut by 5 bases, the J end by 14 bases, with 10 bases between. CDR3 sequence reads: CASSPGDTLHF. The CDR3 region has the DNA TGTGCCAGCAGCCCTGGAGACACCCTCCACTTT.

The rearrangement links TRBV7-3 to TRBJ1-3; perhaps TRBD1 as D (6 bases). The germline CDR1 and CDR2 sequences are SGHTA and FQGTGA. The CDR3 loop spans 15 amino acids. With 4 bases removed from V and 4 bases from J, the gap between germline ends came to 14 bases. CDR3 in DNA: TGTGCCAGCAGCTCTGCCGCAGGGGCAGGAAACACCATATATTTT. It translates to CASSSAAGAGNTIYF.

The V call is TRBV7-8, the J call TRBJ2-7, with D maybe TRBD2 (6 bases). CDR1 SGHVS and CDR2 FQNEAQ come from the germline V gene. This CDR3 comprises 17 residues. Trimming took off 5 bases at V and 1 base at J, with 21 bases between the two ends. The chain's CDR3 is CASSPTHGGGESYEQYF. The CDR3, as DNA: TGTGCCAGCAGCCCAACACACGGTGGCGGGGAATCCTACGAGCAGTACTTC.

This clone has just one count. The chain couples TRBV4-2 to TRBJ1-6, with 7 bases lining up with TRBD1. Germline V gene lookup returns CDR1 LGHNA and CDR2 YNFKEQ. The ends lost 0 bases at V and 2 bases at J; junction bases unmatched: 7. The CDR3 has 18 residues. The CDR3 here is CASSQEYVGGPYNSPLHF. CDR3 bases: TGTGCCAGCAGCCAAGAATATGTAGGGGGCCCCTATAATTCACCCCTCCACTTT.

The chain carries TRBV3-1 (or the pseudogene TRBV3-2) and TRBJ2-3; possibly TRBD1 or TRBD2 for D (5 bases each). This CDR3 contains 15 residues. Germline V gene data show CDR1 as LGHDT and CDR2 as YNNKEL (reference sequence). V was cut by 2 bases and J by 2 bases, with 11 bases left in between. CDR3 residues: CASSQRGRPTDTQYF. The CDR3 coding sequence is TGTGCCAGCAGCCAACGGGGCAGACCCACAGATACGCAGTATTTT.

The chain has TRBV24-1 and TRBJ1-2, with D perhaps matching TRBD1 (6 bases). This CDR3 is built from 14 residues. The germline gives CDR1 KGHDR, CDR2 SFDVKD. The ends were cut back, 4 bases at V and 4 bases at J, with 12 bases in the middle. CDR3 amino acids: CATSDPTGSYGYTF. For the CDR3, the DNA is TGTGCCACCAGTGACCCGACAGGAAGCTATGGCTACACCTTC.

This clone appeared a few times. V usage is TRBV19 and J usage is TRBJ1-5, with 9 positions matching TRBD1. The CDR3 covers 15 residues. Germline lookup yields CDR1 LNHDA and CDR2 SQIVND (reference sequence). The ends lost 7 bases at V and 3 bases at J; junction bases unmatched: 7. CDR3 region: CASTRQGGPNQPQHF. The CDR3 DNA reads as TGTGCCAGTACTCGACAGGGGGGACCCAATCAGCCCCAGCATTTT. Variable domain in full (rest from reference TRBV19 and TRBJ1-5): DGGITQSPKYLFRKEGQNVTLSCEQNLNHDAMYWYRQDPGQGLRLIYYSQIVNDFQKGDIAEGYSVSREKKESFPLTVTSAQKNPTAFYLCASTRQGGPNQPQHFGDGTRLSIL.

The rearrangement links TRBV10-3 to TRBJ1-1; D not resolved. Trimming stripped 0 bases from V and 8 bases from J, with 13 bases between. The CDR3 is 14 amino acids. CDR1 and CDR2 from the germline V gene are ENHRY and SYGVKD. The CDR3 nucleotides read TGTGCCATCAGTGAGTCGAGTGCCGTGGTGGAAGCTTTCTTT. Its protein product is CAISESSAVVEAFF.

The rearrangement joins TRBV3-1 (or the pseudogene TRBV3-2) to TRBJ2-2, with TRBD2 matching 10 bases. Germline V CDR1 and CDR2: LGHDT, YNNKEL (reference sequence). Losses at the gene ends were 1 base for V and 4 bases for J; bases not matched to a gene: 6. CDR3 size: 17 residues. The CDR3 region has the DNA TGTGCCAGCAGCCAAGTAGTAGCGGGAGGAATCACCGGGGAGCTGTTTTTT. It is translated as CASSQVVAGGITGELFF.

J is TRBJ1-1 and V is TRBV19, with D uncertain. CDR1 is LNHDA, CDR2 SQIVND, per germline (reference sequence). The CDR3 extends over 14 amino acids. V lost 8 bases to trimming and J lost 1 base, with 14 bases between them. In DNA form, the CDR3 reads TGTGCCAGTCGCGGTGGGCTAGGGAACACTGAAGCTTTCTTT. This gives the protein CASRGGLGNTEAFF.

The chain has TRBV6-5 and TRBJ1-2; 10 nucleotides line up with TRBD1. The germline gives CDR1 MNHEY, CDR2 SVGAGI. CDR3 length: 15 residues. Trimming cost V 10 bases and J 4 bases; bases outside gene matches: 12. DNA for the CDR3: TGTGCCACCCTTAGAGGGACAGGGGCTTCCTATGGCTACACCTTC. It specifies CATLRGTGASYGYTF.

The gene calls are TRBV19 and TRBJ1-2, with TRBD1 identical over 7 bases. Trimming removed 2 bases from V and 6 bases from J; junction bases left unmatched: 6. Germline CDR1 and CDR2: LNHDA and SQIVND (reference sequence). The CDR3 extends over 14 amino acids. Written as DNA, the CDR3 is TGTGCCAGTAGTATAATGGGACAGTCTCATGGCTACACCTTC. The encoded protein is CASSIMGQSHGYTF.

The genes are TRBV27 and TRBJ1-5, with D possibly being TRBD1 (5 bases). V was pared by 6 bases and J by 0 bases, with 9 bases between. Germline V gives CDR1 MNHEY, CDR2 SMNVEV (reference sequence). The CDR3 loop spans 14 amino acids. The chain's CDR3 is CASRSGASNQPQHF. Written as DNA, the CDR3 is TGTGCCAGCAGGTCCGGGGCTAGCAATCAGCCCCAGCATTTT.